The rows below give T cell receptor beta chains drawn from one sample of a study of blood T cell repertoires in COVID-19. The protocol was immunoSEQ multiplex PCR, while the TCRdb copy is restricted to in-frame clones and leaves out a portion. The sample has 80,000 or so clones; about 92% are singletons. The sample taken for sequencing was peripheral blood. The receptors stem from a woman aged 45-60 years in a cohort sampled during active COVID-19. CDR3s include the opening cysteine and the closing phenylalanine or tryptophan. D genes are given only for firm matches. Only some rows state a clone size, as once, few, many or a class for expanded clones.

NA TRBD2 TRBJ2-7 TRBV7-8 CASSFPGLVYEQYF TGTGCCAGCAGCTTCCCGGGACTAGTGTACGAGCAGTACTTC
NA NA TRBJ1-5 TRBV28 CASSPPRDGNQPQHF TGTGCCAGCAGTCCCCCCAGGGATGGGAATCAGCCCCAGCATTTT
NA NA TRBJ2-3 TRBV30 CAWSISTADTQYF TGTGCCTGGAGTATCTCGACAGCGGATACGCAGTATTTT
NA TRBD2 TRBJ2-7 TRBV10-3 CAIRPTASGRYEQYF TGTGCCATCAGACCCACCGCTAGCGGGAGATACGAGCAGTACTTC
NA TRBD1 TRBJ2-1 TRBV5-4 CARGNRGLEEQFF TGTGCCCGCGGCAACAGGGGTCTGGAGGAGCAGTTCTTC
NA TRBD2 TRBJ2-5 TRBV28 CASSSGLEETQYF TGTGCCAGCAGCTCGGGACTAGAGGAGACCCAGTACTTC
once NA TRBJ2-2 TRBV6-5 CASSYSSGKPGELFF TGTGCCAGCAGTTACTCGTCGGGGAAACCCGGGGAGCTGTTTTTT
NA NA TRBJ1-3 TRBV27 CASSGEVSGNTIYF TGTGCCAGCAGCGGGGAGGTTTCTGGAAACACCATATATTTT
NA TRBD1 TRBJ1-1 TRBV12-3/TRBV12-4 CASSLQGGTEAFF TGTGCCAGCAGTTTGCAGGGGGGCACTGAAGCTTTCTTT
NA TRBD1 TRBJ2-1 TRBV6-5 CASNTGQGNEQFF TGTGCCAGCAACACAGGACAGGGCAATGAGCAGTTCTTC